Listed here is a single T cell receptor (beta chain). Its antigen is as yet unknown. This specimen belongs to a study of vaccination effects on CD4 cells after COVID-19. The CDR3 extends over 16 amino acids. The junction had 10 bases not matched to a gene; V was cut back by 6 bases and J by 2 bases. Expansion with viral peptide pools was applied to antigen-specific CD4+ T cells by the ViraFEST assay prior to sequencing. Between days 9 and 11 of culture, CD4+ T cells were separated out. Recipients of the vaccine had no prior SARS-CoV-2 infection and negative nucleocapsid antibodies. Clones were sequenced by immunoSEQ multiplex PCR, and TCRdb holds only the in-frame ones, with some missing. The sample lists 65,000 or so clones, less than 85% occurring once.

This chain joins TRBV23-1 and TRBJ1-2; 9 nucleotides line up with TRBD1. TRBV23-1 is identified as an open reading frame with a role that is uncertain. The sample consisted of CD4+ T cells from PBMCs cultured with HCoV-NL63 spike peptides, taken before COVID-19 vaccination. This TCR was sampled from a human donor who received a COVID-19 vaccine. The CDR3 sequence is CASSLAVTGGNYGYTF. The CDR3 region has the DNA TGCGCCAGCAGCCTTGCGGTTACAGGGGGCAACTATGGCTACACCTTC.